This T cell receptor (beta chain) was recovered during a study of vaccination and CD4 T cells after COVID-19. About the research overall: Convalescent donors: six male, four female; seven Caucasian, two Asian, one multiracial, two Hispanic. Study results and caveats: Median reactive clonotypes, those recognizing SARS-CoV-2, rose from around 20 to 38, not significantly.

Of note for this clonotype: What it recognizes is unknown.

The treatment denotes: roughly 11-day PBMC culture with coronavirus spike peptide pools or control peptides (ViraFEST assay). Positive PCR dates covered March to December 2020, before US Alpha, Beta and Delta variants. PBMC cultures, at about 1.8 million cells per well, received 9.5 to 10 IU/ml IL-2 and around 11 ug/ml peptide pools. CD4+ T cells that had been cultured provided DNA sequenced with the Oncomine TCR Beta short-read assay. TCRdb passed the PCR reads through MiXCR, listing each CDR3 protein once. The sample includes roughly 12,000 distinct CDR3 sequences, roughly half of them seen just once. This CDR3 region has 18 residues. The V gene end was trimmed by 4 bases and the J gene end by 6 bases; junction bases not matched to a gene: 14. Germline loops: CDR1 LNHDA, CDR2 SQIVND (reference sequence).

The sequenced material came from CD4+ T cells from blood, cultured in vitro. The sequence came from a human donor who had recovered from COVID-19. The rearrangement uses TRBV19 and TRBJ2-6; TRBD1 aligns across 8 bases. CDR3 in DNA: TGTGCCAGTAGTAGAGACAGGGGATACGTAGCTGAGGCCAACGTCCTGACTTTC. This encodes CASSRDRGYVAEANVLTF.